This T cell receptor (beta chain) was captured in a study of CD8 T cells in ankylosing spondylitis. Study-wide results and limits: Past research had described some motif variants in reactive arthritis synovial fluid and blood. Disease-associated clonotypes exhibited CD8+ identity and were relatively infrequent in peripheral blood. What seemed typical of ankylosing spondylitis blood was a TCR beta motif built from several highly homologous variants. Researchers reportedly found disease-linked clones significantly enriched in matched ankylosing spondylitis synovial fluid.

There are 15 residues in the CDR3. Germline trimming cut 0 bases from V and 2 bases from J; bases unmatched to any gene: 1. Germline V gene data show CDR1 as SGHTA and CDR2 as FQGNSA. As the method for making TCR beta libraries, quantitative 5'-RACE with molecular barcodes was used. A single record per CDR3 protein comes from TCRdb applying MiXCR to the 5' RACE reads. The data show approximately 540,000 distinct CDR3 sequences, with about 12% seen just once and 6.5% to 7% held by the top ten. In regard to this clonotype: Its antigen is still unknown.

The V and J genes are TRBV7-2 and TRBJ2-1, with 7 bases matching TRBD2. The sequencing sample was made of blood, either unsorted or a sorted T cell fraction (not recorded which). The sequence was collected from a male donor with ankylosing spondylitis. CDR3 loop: CASSLAGRTYNEQFF. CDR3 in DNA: TGTGCCAGCAGCTTAGCCGGGAGGACCTACAATGAGCAGTTCTTC. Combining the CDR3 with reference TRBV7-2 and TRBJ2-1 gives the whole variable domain GAGVSQSPSNKVTEKGKDVELRCDPISGHTALYWYRQSLGQGLEFLIYFQGNSAPDKSGLPSDRFSAERTGGSVSTLTIQRTQQEDSAVYLCASSLAGRTYNEQFFGPGTRLTVL.